Following are 3 T cell receptor beta chains from one sample sequenced in a study of shared clonotypes between healthy human individuals. Assay used: immunoSEQ multiplex PCR; TCRdb lists only in-frame clones, some missing. The profile shows about 680,000 clones, around 67% of them singletons. Material: memory CD4+ T cells sorted from blood. The subset was: CD45RA-negative fraction. All receptors derive from a woman aged 30 to 39 in good health.

This clone was recorded once. This chain joins TRBV28 and TRBJ2-3; perhaps TRBD1 as D (8 bases). This CDR3 contains 19 residues. The germline CDR1 and CDR2 sequences are MDHEN and SYDVKM. V was clipped by 6 bases and J by 1 base, with 26 bases between them. In DNA, the CDR3 is TGTGCCAGCAGGGAGTGGGGGGGACGACAGGGGAGTGGCACAGATACGCAGTATTTT. Translation: CASREWGGRQGSGTDTQYF.

The chain combines TRBV4-1 with TRBJ1-4; a possible D gene is TRBD1 (6 bases). Trimming removed 0 bases at V and 1 base at J, with 21 bases between. This CDR3 contains 20 residues. Germline V lookup: CDR1 MGHRA, CDR2 YSYEKL. The CDR3 DNA reads as TGCGCCAGCAGCCAAGATCGTCAGGGGATGGCAACGGTAACTAATGAAAAACTGTTTTTT. Translation gives CASSQDRQGMATVTNEKLFF.

J is TRBJ1-4 and V is TRBV28; 8 bases align to TRBD1. The CDR3 is made up of 16 amino acids. Germline loops: CDR1 MDHEN, CDR2 SYDVKM. V shed 4 bases and J 5 bases; nucleotides not matched to a gene: 9. CDR3 sequence: CASSSPSGGRNEKLFF. CDR3 sequence (DNA): TGTGCCAGCAGTTCCCCCTCAGGGGGCCGGAATGAAAAACTGTTTTTT.